What follows are 5 T cell receptor beta chains derived from one specimen sequenced in a study of cytomegalovirus exposure and HLA in healthy donors. Sequenced by immunoSEQ multiplex PCR; TCRdb stores in-frame clones only, minus some. The data show about 58,000 clones, more than 90% seen once. Specimen: PBMCs. Receptors were obtained from a man aged 18 to 35 in good health and CMV-seronegative.

The chain carries TRBV27 and TRBJ2-2; D ambiguous. The germline CDR1 and CDR2 sequences are MNHEY and SMNVEV (reference sequence). V lost 1 base and J lost 5, with 14 bases in between. This CDR3 region has 16 residues. The CDR3 loop reads CASSLLGVRNTGELFF. The CDR3 DNA sequence: TGTGCCAGCAGTTTATTAGGAGTGAGAAATACCGGGGAGCTGTTTTTT.

The rearrangement links TRBV7-2 to TRBJ1-1, with 9 positions matching TRBD1. The V and J ends lost 5 bases and 1 base, in that order; junction bases with no gene match: 11. This CDR3 comprises 17 residues. The germline V gene encodes CDR1 SGHTA and CDR2 FQGNSA. The CDR3 DNA is TGTGCCAGCAGCAAAGTCCCGGGACAGGGATGGAACACTGAAGCTTTCTTT. Amino acids: CASSKVPGQGWNTEAFF.

The chain employs TRBV5-8 and TRBJ2-1, with D possibly matching TRBD2 (6 bases). The CDR3 consists of 14 residues. Per the germline V gene, CDR1 is SGHTS and CDR2 is YDEGEE. V was clipped by 2 bases and J by 2 bases, with 8 bases between them. The CDR3 sequence: CASSFREAYNEQFF. CDR3 DNA: TGTGCCAGCAGCTTCAGGGAGGCCTACAATGAGCAGTTCTTC. Full variable domain (missing parts from reference TRBV5-8 and TRBJ2-1): EAGVTQSPTHLIKTRGQQATLRCSPISGHTSVYWYQQALGLGLQFLLWYDEGEERNRGNFPPRFSGRQFPNYSSELNVNALELEDSALYLCASSFREAYNEQFFGPGTRLTVL.

The rearrangement joins TRBV27 to TRBJ2-3; tentatively, D is TRBD1 (7 bases). Trimming shortened V by 1 base and J by 3 bases, and 11 bases separated the two germline ends. The CDR3 is 15 amino acids. CDR1 and CDR2 from the germline V gene are MNHEY and SMNVEV (reference sequence). In DNA form, the CDR3 reads TGTGCCAGCAGTTTATTCTCAGGGGGGACAGATACGCAGTATTTT. It is translated as CASSLFSGGTDTQYF.

The chain combines TRBV5-6 with TRBJ1-4; D is possibly TRBD1 (6 bases). CDR1 and CDR2 (germline): SGHDT, YYEEEE. The CDR3 has 16 residues. Trimming stripped 4 bases from V and 8 bases from J, with 21 bases between. CDR3: CASSRTVPMEREKLFF. The CDR3 nucleotides are TGTGCCAGCAGCCGGACAGTACCAATGGAGAGAGAAAAACTGTTTTTT.